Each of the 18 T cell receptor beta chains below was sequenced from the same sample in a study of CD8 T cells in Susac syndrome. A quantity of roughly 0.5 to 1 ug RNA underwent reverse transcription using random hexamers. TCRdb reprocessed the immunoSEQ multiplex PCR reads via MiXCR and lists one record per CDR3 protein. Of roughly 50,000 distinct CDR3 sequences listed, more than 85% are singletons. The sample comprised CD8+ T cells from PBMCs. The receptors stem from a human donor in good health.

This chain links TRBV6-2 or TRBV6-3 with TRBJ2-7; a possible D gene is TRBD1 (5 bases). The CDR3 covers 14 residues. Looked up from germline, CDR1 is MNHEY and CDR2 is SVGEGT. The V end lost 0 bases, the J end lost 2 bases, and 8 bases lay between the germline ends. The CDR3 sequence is CASSYSKGAYEQYF. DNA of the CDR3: TGTGCCAGCAGTTACTCGAAAGGGGCCTACGAGCAGTACTTC.

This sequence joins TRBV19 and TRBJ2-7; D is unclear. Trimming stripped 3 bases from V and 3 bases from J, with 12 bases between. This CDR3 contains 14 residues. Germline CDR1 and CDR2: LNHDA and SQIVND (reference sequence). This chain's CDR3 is CASSISGYGYEQYF. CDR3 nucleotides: TGTGCCAGTAGTATTTCCGGGTACGGCTACGAGCAGTACTTC.

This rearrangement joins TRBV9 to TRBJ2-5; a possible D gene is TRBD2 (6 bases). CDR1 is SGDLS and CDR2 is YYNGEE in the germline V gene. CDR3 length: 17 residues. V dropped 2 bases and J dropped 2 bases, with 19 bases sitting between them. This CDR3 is CASSVPGEGGPQETQYF. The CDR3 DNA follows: TGTGCCAGCAGCGTCCCGGGAGAGGGTGGGCCGCAAGAGACCCAGTACTTC.

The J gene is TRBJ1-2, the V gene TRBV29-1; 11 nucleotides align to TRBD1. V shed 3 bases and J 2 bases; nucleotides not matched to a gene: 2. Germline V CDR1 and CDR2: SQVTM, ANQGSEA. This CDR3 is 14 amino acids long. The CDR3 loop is CSVEDRGRNYGYTF. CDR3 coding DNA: TGCAGCGTTGAGGACAGGGGGCGGAACTATGGCTACACCTTC. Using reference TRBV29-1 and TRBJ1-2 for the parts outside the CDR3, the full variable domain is SAVISQKPSRDICQRGTSLTIQCQVDSQVTMMFWYRQQPGQSLTLIATANQGSEATYESGFVIDKFPISRPNLTFSTLTVSNMSPEDSSIYLCSVEDRGRNYGYTFGSGTRLTVV.

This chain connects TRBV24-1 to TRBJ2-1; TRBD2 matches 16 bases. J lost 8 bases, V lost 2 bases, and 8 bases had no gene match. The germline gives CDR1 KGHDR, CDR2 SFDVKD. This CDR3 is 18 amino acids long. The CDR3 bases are TGTGCCACCAGTGATTCCTCGGGACTAGCGGGAGGGTTGGATGAGCAGTTCTTC. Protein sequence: CATSDSSGLAGGLDEQFF.

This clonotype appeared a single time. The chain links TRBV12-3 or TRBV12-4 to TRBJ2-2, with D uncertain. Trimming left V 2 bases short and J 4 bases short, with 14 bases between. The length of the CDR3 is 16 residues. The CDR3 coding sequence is TGTGCCAGCAGTTTAAAAGTCCCAGGCGGCACCGGGGAGCTGTTTTTT. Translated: CASSLKVPGGTGELFF.

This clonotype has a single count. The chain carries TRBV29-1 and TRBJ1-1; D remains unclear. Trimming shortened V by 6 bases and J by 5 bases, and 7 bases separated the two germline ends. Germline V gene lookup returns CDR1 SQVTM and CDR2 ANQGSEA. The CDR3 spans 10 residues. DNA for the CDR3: TGCAGCGTGTATACAACTGAAGCTTTCTTT. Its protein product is CSVYTTEAFF.

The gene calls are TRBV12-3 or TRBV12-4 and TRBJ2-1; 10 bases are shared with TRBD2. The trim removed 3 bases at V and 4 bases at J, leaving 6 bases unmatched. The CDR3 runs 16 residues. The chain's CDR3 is CASSLSRTSGYNEQFF. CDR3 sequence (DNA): TGTGCCAGCAGTTTGAGTCGGACTAGCGGATACAATGAGCAGTTCTTC.

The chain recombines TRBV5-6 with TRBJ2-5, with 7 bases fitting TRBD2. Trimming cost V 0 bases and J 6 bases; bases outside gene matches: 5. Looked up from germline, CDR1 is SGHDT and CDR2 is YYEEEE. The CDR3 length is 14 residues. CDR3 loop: CASSLGTSIKTQYF. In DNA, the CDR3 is TGTGCCAGCAGCTTGGGGACTAGTATCAAGACCCAGTACTTC.

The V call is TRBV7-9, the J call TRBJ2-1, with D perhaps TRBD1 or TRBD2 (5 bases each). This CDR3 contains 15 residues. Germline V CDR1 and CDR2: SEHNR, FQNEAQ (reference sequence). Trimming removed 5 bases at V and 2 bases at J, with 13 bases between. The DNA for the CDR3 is TGTGCCAGCAGCCAGCCGTGGGGGACCTACAATGAGCAGTTCTTC. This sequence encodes CASSQPWGTYNEQFF.

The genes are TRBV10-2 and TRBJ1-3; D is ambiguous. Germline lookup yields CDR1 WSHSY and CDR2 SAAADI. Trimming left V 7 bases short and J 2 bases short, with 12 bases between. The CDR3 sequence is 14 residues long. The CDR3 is CASKPGIAGNTIYF. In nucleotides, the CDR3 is TGCGCCAGCAAACCGGGAATAGCTGGAAACACCATATATTTT.

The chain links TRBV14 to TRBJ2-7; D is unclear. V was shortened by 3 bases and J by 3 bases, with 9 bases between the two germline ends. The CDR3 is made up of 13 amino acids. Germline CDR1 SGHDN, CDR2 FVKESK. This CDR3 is CASSHGSIYEQYF. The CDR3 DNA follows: TGTGCCAGCAGCCACGGGTCAATCTACGAGCAGTACTTC.

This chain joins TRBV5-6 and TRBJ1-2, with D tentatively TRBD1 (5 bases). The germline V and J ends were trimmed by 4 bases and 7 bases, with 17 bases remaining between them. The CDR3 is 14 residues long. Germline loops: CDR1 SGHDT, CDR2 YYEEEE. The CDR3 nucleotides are TGTGCCAGCAGCGGGACTTGGATCCTCGGTGGCTACACCTTC. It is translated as CASSGTWILGGYTF.

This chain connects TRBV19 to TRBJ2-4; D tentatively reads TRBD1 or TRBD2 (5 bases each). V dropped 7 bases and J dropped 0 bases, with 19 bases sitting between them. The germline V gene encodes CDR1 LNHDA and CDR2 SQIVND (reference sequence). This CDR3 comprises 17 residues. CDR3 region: CASNGWDGELAKNIQYF. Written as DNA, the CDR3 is TGTGCCAGTAACGGATGGGACGGGGAACTAGCCAAAAACATTCAGTACTTC.

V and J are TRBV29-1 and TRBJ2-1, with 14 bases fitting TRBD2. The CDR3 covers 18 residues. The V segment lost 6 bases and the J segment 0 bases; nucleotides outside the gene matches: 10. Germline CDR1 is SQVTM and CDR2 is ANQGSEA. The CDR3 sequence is CSVVGLAGVLSSYNEQFF. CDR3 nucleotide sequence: TGCAGCGTAGTGGGACTAGCGGGAGTCCTGAGCTCCTACAATGAGCAGTTCTTC.

The CDR3 DNA reads as TGCGCCAGCAGCCAATCCCCCGGACAGGGAGGCACTGAAGCTTTCTTT. This gives the protein CASSQSPGQGGTEAFF. The chain has TRBV4-1 and TRBJ1-1; 8 bases are shared with TRBD1. This CDR3 comprises 16 residues. V trimming: 2 bases; J trimming: 4 bases; junction bases outside the gene matches: 9. In germline, CDR1 is MGHRA, CDR2 YSYEKL.

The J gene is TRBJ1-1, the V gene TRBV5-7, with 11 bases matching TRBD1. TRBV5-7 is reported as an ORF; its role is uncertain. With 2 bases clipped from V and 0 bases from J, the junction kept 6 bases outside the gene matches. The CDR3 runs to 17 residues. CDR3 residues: CASSFGQGALLNTEAFF. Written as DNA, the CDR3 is TGTGCCAGCAGCTTCGGACAGGGGGCCCTCTTGAACACTGAAGCTTTCTTT.

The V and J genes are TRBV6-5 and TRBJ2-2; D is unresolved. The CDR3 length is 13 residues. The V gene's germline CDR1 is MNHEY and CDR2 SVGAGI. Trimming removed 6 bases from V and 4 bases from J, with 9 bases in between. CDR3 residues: CASSLVTTGELFF. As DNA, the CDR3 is TGTGCCAGCAGCCTGGTAACCACCGGGGAGCTGTTTTTT.